These T cell receptor beta chains were read from a single sample in a study of identical twins. One entry per CDR3 protein, called by TCRdb with MiXCR from the 5' RACE reads. The sample carries some 500,000 distinct CDR3 sequences, about 20% recorded once. The same data also went into a second study, on T cells expressing NK-cell markers.

The specimen was CD4+ T cells sorted from blood. The receptor set was obtained from a woman younger than 30 in good health. Both conserved end residues are part of each CDR3. Each record gives: J gene, V gene, CDR3 length, clone size, D gene, CDR3 DNA, CDR3 protein. D genes are given only for firm matches. The size entry is marked missing in some rows and otherwise reads once, few, many or a size class.

>TRBJ1-6|TRBV7-2|14|many|TRBD1
TGTGCCAGCAGCCCGGACAGGAATAACTCACCCCTCCACTTT
CASSPDRNNSPLHF
>TRBJ1-5|TRBV10-3|14|.|TRBD1
TGTGCCATCAGTCAAGGACAGGGCGATCAGCCCCAGCATTTT
CAISQGQGDQPQHF
>TRBJ2-1|TRBV5-1|17|few|TRBD2
TGCGCCAGCAGCTTGGCCCAGACTAGCGGCATCTACAATGAGCAGTTCTTC
CASSLAQTSGIYNEQFF
>TRBJ1-1|TRBV15|16|.|.
TGTGCCACCAGCAGGGGGGAGAGGACCGGGGGCACTGAAGCTTTCTTT
CATSRGERTGGTEAFF
>TRBJ2-5|TRBV12-3/TRBV12-4|14|.|.
TGTGCCAGCAGTTTATGGCCCTTTCAAGAGACCCAGTACTTC
CASSLWPFQETQYF
>TRBJ2-1|TRBV7-9|15|.|.
TGTGCCAGCAGCTTAGCCGGCGGAGGGGGCGATGAGCAGTTCTTC
CASSLAGGGGDEQFF
>TRBJ1-6|TRBV6-2/TRBV6-3|15|.|.
TGTGCCAGCAGTTACTCGGGGGCTGAGAATTCACCCCTCCACTTT
CASSYSGAENSPLHF
>TRBJ2-5|TRBV6-5|14|.|.
TGTGCCAGCAGCTACAGGCGTTACCAAGAGACCCAGTACTTC
CASSYRRYQETQYF
>TRBJ2-5|TRBV7-8|11|.|.
TGTGCCAGCAGCTTAATTTATGCCCAGTACTTC
CASSLIYAQYF
>TRBJ2-3|TRBV6-1|15|once|TRBD2
TGTGCCAGCAGGCGTACGACTAGCGGGGGGGGTAGAGAGTATTTT
CASRRTTSGGGREYF
>TRBJ2-5|TRBV20-1|14|.|TRBD2
TGCAGTGTTGGCCGGGCTAGCGGGAGAGAGACCCAGTACTTC
CSVGRASGRETQYF
>TRBJ1-1|TRBV12-3/TRBV12-4|13|few|TRBD1
TGTGCCAGCAGTTTTCAGGGGGTCCCTGAAGCTTTCTTT
CASSFQGVPEAFF
>TRBJ2-3|TRBV15|16|.|.
TGTGCCACCAGCAGAGCCGGGCGCGCTAGCACAGATACGCAGTATTTT
CATSRAGRASTDTQYF
>TRBJ2-5|TRBV20-1|16|few|TRBD2
TGCAGTGCTACGGGCGGTCGGGGGGGGGCCTGGGAGACCCAGTACTTC
CSATGGRGGAWETQYF
>TRBJ2-7|TRBV12-3/TRBV12-4|12|.|TRBD1
TGTGCCAGCGCCCCCTCAACCGGGACAGGATACTTC
CASAPSTGTGYF
>TRBJ2-1|TRBV21-1|16|.|.
TGTGCCAGCAGCAGACCGGGTAGCGGGAGGTACAATGAGCAGTTCTTC
CASSRPGSGRYNEQFF
>TRBJ2-5|TRBV24-1|16|.|.
TGTGCCACCAGTGATCCCAAGGAGGGAAAAGGGGAGACCCAGTACTTC
CATSDPKEGKGETQYF
>TRBJ2-3|TRBV9|15|.|TRBD2
TGTGCCAGCAGCGTCTTAGCGGGACCCCGGGATACGCAGTATTTT
CASSVLAGPRDTQYF
>TRBJ2-1|TRBV20-1|15|.|TRBD2
TGCAGTGCTAGGGCGCTAGCGGGGGGTGGGAATGAGCAGTTCTTC
CSARALAGGGNEQFF
>TRBJ2-6|TRBV20-1|18|.|TRBD1
TGCAGTGCTTATACCGGGACAGGGGCTTTCGGTGGGGCCAACGTCCTGACTTTC
CSAYTGTGAFGGANVLTF
>TRBJ2-1|TRBV5-1|11|few|.
TGCGCCAGCAGCTTCGGCAGGAGGGAGTTCTTC
CASSFGRREFF
>TRBJ1-1|TRBV4-3|15|.|TRBD1
TGCGCCAGCAGCCGGGAGACAGGGGGTGGGACTGAAGCTTTCTTT
CASSRETGGGTEAFF
>TRBJ2-7|TRBV12-1|14|.|.
TGTGCCAGCACGAACTTAGCGGGTATTCACGAGCAGTACTTC
CASTNLAGIHEQYF
>TRBJ2-3|TRBV20-1|12|.|.
TGCAGTGCTAGAAGCATCCCGGATACGCAGTATTTT
CSARSIPDTQYF
>TRBJ2-1|TRBV7-9|14|.|.
TGTGCCAGCAGCTTAGAAGTTGCGGCAACTGAGCAGTTCTTC
CASSLEVAATEQFF
>TRBJ1-1|TRBV12-3/TRBV12-4|17|.|.
TGTGCCAGCATCCCCTCCGCCCGGGGGGCAAGGAGGACTGAAGCTTTCTTT
CASIPSARGARRTEAFF
>TRBJ2-5|TRBV10-3|13|.|.
TGTGCCACGGGGGATCCGTCGGCGGAGACCCAGTACTTC
CATGDPSAETQYF
>TRBJ2-1|TRBV10-3|14|many|.
TGTGCCATCAGATCTTCCCAGGGTGGGAATGAGCAGTTCTTC
CAIRSSQGGNEQFF
>TRBJ2-3|TRBV6-5|15|.|.
TGTGCCAGCAGTTACGGCGGAGCGGTCACAGATACGCAGTATTTT
CASSYGGAVTDTQYF
>TRBJ2-1|TRBV9|15|few|.
TGTGCCAGCAGCGTAGAACGACAAGGTTACAATGAGCAGTTCTTC
CASSVERQGYNEQFF
>TRBJ2-7|TRBV5-1|15|few|TRBD2
TGCGCCAGCAGCCTGCGACTAGCGGGAAACTACGAGCAGTACTTC
CASSLRLAGNYEQYF
>TRBJ2-3|TRBV20-1|15|.|TRBD2
TGCAGTGCTAGAAAGCGGGACCCCCCGGGGTATACGCAGTATTTT
CSARKRDPPGYTQYF
>TRBJ2-5|TRBV2|14|.|.
TGTGCCAGCAGCCAAGAATTCGGCCAAGAGACCCAGTACTTC
CASSQEFGQETQYF
>TRBJ1-6|TRBV9|15|.|.
TGTGCCAGCAGCGTAGGTGTGACGGATAATTCACCCCTCCACTTT
CASSVGVTDNSPLHF
>TRBJ2-3|TRBV7-2|13|few|.
TGTGCCAGCAGCGAGGGACTCTGGGGTACGCAGTATTTT
CASSEGLWGTQYF
>TRBJ2-2|TRBV20-1|13|.|.
TGCAGTGCTAGAGGTGGGAACACCGGGGAGCTGTTTTTT
CSARGGNTGELFF
>TRBJ2-2|TRBV20-1|15|.|.
TGCAGTGCTAGTTCTGGATATCGGGACACCGGGGAGCTGTTTTTT
CSASSGYRDTGELFF
>TRBJ2-1|TRBV11-2|15|.|TRBD2
TGTGCCAGCAGACGAACTAGCGTAATTTACAATGAGCAGTTCTTC
CASRRTSVIYNEQFF
>TRBJ2-7|TRBV12-3/TRBV12-4|15|.|.
TGTGCCAGCCGTCGGGAACGCACAGGGTCCAACGAGCAGTACTTC
CASRRERTGSNEQYF
>TRBJ2-3|TRBV9|14|.|TRBD1
TGTGCCAGCGGGGACAGGTCTGTTACAGATACGCAGTATTTT
CASGDRSVTDTQYF
>TRBJ2-3|TRBV10-3|15|.|.
TGTGCCATCTCCGGTTTCAGCCTTAACCCAGATACGCAGTATTTT
CAISGFSLNPDTQYF
>TRBJ2-3|TRBV7-2|15|.|.
TGTGCCAGCAGCAACCAGGTTCAAGGCACAGATACGCAGTATTTT
CASSNQVQGTDTQYF
>TRBJ1-2|TRBV2|15|many|.
TGTGCCAGCAGTGAGGGGACCTGGGCTAACTATGGCTACACCTTC
CASSEGTWANYGYTF
>TRBJ1-1|TRBV12-3/TRBV12-4|14|.|TRBD1
TGTGCCAGCATTCCTCGGGACAGAACCTATGATGCTTTCTTT
CASIPRDRTYDAFF
>TRBJ2-7|TRBV6-1|16|few|TRBD2
TGTGCCAGCAGCCTCACGGCTAGCGGGATTTTCTACGAGCAGTACTTC
CASSLTASGIFYEQYF
>TRBJ1-3|TRBV10-3|12|few|.
TGTGCCATCCGGAACTCTGGAAACACCATATATTTT
CAIRNSGNTIYF
>TRBJ2-7|TRBV5-1|16|few|TRBD1
TGCGCCAGCAGCCATTTACCCGGACAGGGCACCTACGAGCAGTACTTC
CASSHLPGQGTYEQYF
>TRBJ1-2|TRBV20-1|13|.|.
TGCAGTGCTGTAGTGACGGTTAACTATGGCTACACCTTC
CSAVVTVNYGYTF
>TRBJ2-2|TRBV14|12|.|.
TGTGCCAGCAGTGATGTCTCCGGGGAGCTGTTTTTT
CASSDVSGELFF
>TRBJ2-7|TRBV12-3/TRBV12-4|15|many|TRBD2
TGTGCCAGCAGTTCGGGACTAGCGGGATCCTACGAGCAGTACTTC
CASSSGLAGSYEQYF
>TRBJ2-7|TRBV20-1|14|.|.
TGCAGTGCTGGCTCCGCAGGGGATACCTACGAGCAGTACTTC
CSAGSAGDTYEQYF
>TRBJ2-5|TRBV5-1|16|.|TRBD2
TGCGCCAGCAGCCCAAGCCCTAGCGGGGGGCAAGAGACCCAGTACTTC
CASSPSPSGGQETQYF
>TRBJ1-2|TRBV6-1|14|.|.
TGTGCCAGCAGCTCTGGGTGGGGGAATTATGGCTACACCTTC
CASSSGWGNYGYTF
>TRBJ2-7|TRBV15|13|few|.
TGTGCCACGCGGGTCGACAGCTCCTACGAGCAGTACTTC
CATRVDSSYEQYF
>TRBJ2-7|TRBV6-5|14|.|TRBD2
TGTGCCAGCAGTTACTCTAGCGGGAACCACGAGCAGTACTTC
CASSYSSGNHEQYF
>TRBJ1-4|TRBV12-5|17|few|.
TGTGCTAGTGGTTTGGGCCTTCTCGGACTTAAGGATGAAAAACTGTTTTTT
CASGLGLLGLKDEKLFF
>TRBJ1-2|TRBV5-1|14|.|TRBD1
TGCGCCAGCAGAGACAGGGATGGGGACTATGGCTACACCTTC
CASRDRDGDYGYTF